Listed below are T cell receptor beta chains from one sample, sequenced in a study of blood T cell repertoires in COVID-19. Clones were sequenced by immunoSEQ multiplex PCR, and TCRdb holds only the in-frame ones, with some missing. The sample includes over 90,000 clones, around 90% of them seen just once. Sequencing used peripheral blood. Source of these receptors: a man in his fifties with active COVID-19. Both conserved end residues are part of each CDR3. The order of the fields is V gene, CDR3 length, D gene, clone size, J gene, CDR3 protein, CDR3 DNA. A D gene is named only where the DNA matches it firmly. Only part of the rows carry a size: once, few, many, or a class if the clone is expanded.

TRBV9	15	TRBD1	.	TRBJ1-6	CASSEGHTGGSPLHF	TGTGCCAGCAGCGAGGGCCATACAGGGGGTTCACCCCTCCACTTT
TRBV7-9	16	TRBD1	.	TRBJ1-3	CASSLAGQGFGNTIYF	TGTGCCAGCAGCTTAGCGGGACAGGGGTTCGGAAACACCATATATTTT
TRBV18	14	.	.	TRBJ1-2	CASSPPELRYGYTF	TGTGCCAGCTCACCACCCGAGCTCCGCTATGGCTACACCTTC
TRBV27	11	.	.	TRBJ1-5	CASSSRRRGDF	TGTGCCAGCAGTTCTCGGAGGCGGGGGGATTTT
TRBV7-8	16	TRBD1	.	TRBJ2-2	CASTARTGFFTGELFF	TGTGCCAGCACCGCCCGGACAGGGTTTTTCACCGGGGAGCTGTTTTTT
TRBV6-6	17	TRBD1	.	TRBJ1-2	CASSPRVNRGGNYGYTF	TGTGCCAGCAGTCCCCGGGTGAACAGGGGTGGCAACTATGGCTACACCTTC
TRBV6-4	14	.	.	TRBJ1-2	CASSDSRGLYGYTF	TGTGCCAGCAGTGACTCGCGGGGCCTCTATGGCTACACCTTC
TRBV3-1/TRBV3-2	15	.	.	TRBJ1-6	CASSLLGGGNSPLHF	TGTGCCAGCAGCCTCCTGGGGGGAGGGAATTCACCCCTCCACTTT
TRBV30	12	.	once	TRBJ1-1	CAWSRTNTEAFF	TGTGCCTGGAGTCGGACAAACACTGAAGCTTTCTTT
TRBV7-2	14	.	.	TRBJ1-1	CASSLMDWSTEAFF	TGTGCCAGCAGCTTAATGGACTGGAGCACTGAAGCTTTCTTT
TRBV27	15	.	.	TRBJ2-7	CASSTTRQGKDEQYF	TGTGCCAGCAGTACAACTCGGCAGGGAAAGGACGAGCAGTACTTC
TRBV6-5	15	.	.	TRBJ1-2	CASSYRQTKNYGYTF	TGTGCCAGCAGTTACCGACAGACCAAAAACTATGGCTACACCTTC
TRBV11-2	16	TRBD2	.	TRBJ2-3	CASSLGASGRTDTQYF	TGTGCCAGCAGCTTAGGGGCTAGCGGACGCACAGATACGCAGTATTTT
TRBV6-2/TRBV6-3	12	.	.	TRBJ2-1	CASSLLANEQFF	TGTGCCAGCAGTCTACTAGCAAATGAGCAGTTCTTC
TRBV5-4	16	.	.	TRBJ2-7	CASSYGGTAGTYEQYF	TGTGCCAGCAGCTACGGAGGGACAGCAGGCACCTACGAGCAGTACTTC
TRBV7-2	14	.	.	TRBJ1-4	CASSLLRGGRKLFF	TGTGCCAGCAGCTTACTCAGGGGCGGTCGGAAACTGTTTTTT